These 18 T cell receptor beta chains came from one sample sequenced in a study of T cell responses to AZD1222 COVID-19 vaccine. TCRdb's table, derived via immunoSEQ multiplex PCR, lists solely in-frame clones and lacks some. The data show some 180,000 clones, roughly nine tenths seen once. The sample consisted of peripheral blood, taken 28 days after the second AZD1222 dose. The receptors come from an adult who received the AZD1222 COVID-19 vaccine.

This clone was found once. The genes are TRBV6-6 and TRBJ1-2; D is possibly TRBD1 (6 bases). This CDR3 has 15 residues. Germline V gives CDR1 MNHNY, CDR2 SVGAGI (reference sequence). The germline V and J ends were trimmed by 5 bases and 6 bases, with 19 bases remaining between them. The CDR3 loop is CASSKSVGGLNGYTF. CDR3 DNA: TGTGCCAGCAGTAAATCTGTAGGGGGGTTGAATGGCTACACCTTC.

The V gene is TRBV6-2 or TRBV6-3, the J gene TRBJ1-1; D unresolved. Per the germline V gene, CDR1 is MNHEY and CDR2 is SVGEGT. This CDR3 has 16 amino acids. Trimming removed 5 bases from V and 2 bases from J, with 18 bases in between. In DNA, the CDR3 is TGTGCCAGCAGTGGCGGCGGGTTGGGCCCTAACACTGAAGCTTTCTTT. Translating it yields CASSGGGLGPNTEAFF.

V usage is TRBV6-4 and J usage is TRBJ1-1, with TRBD1 matching over 7 bases. The V gene end was trimmed by 0 bases and the J gene end by 4 bases; junction bases not matched to a gene: 2. The CDR3 runs 14 residues. CDR1 and CDR2 from the germline V gene are MRHNA and SNTAGT. The DNA of the CDR3 is TGTGCCAGCAGTGACTCGGGGGACAGCACTGAAGCTTTCTTT. Translating it yields CASSDSGDSTEAFF.

The V and J genes are TRBV30 and TRBJ1-5; unclear D gene. Germline V gene lookup returns CDR1 GTSNPN and CDR2 SVGIG (reference sequence). This CDR3 comprises 13 residues. The ends were cut back, 4 bases at V and 4 bases at J, with 11 bases in the middle. The CDR3 here is CAWNKGGNQPQHF. The DNA for the CDR3 is TGTGCCTGGAATAAGGGAGGGAATCAGCCCCAGCATTTT.

The rearrangement links TRBV6-5 to TRBJ1-3, with a tentative D call TRBD1 (5 bases). The CDR3 loop spans 15 amino acids. Germline-derived CDR1 and CDR2 are MNHEY and SVGAGI. The ends were cut back, 6 bases at V and 0 bases at J, with 12 bases in the middle. The CDR3 spells CASRPGRSSGNTIYF. CDR3 sequence (DNA): TGTGCCAGCAGACCGGGACGGAGCTCTGGAAACACCATATATTTT.

V gene TRBV2 combines with J gene TRBJ2-2, with 12 bases fitting TRBD2. The CDR3 spans 16 residues. The germline CDR1 and CDR2 sequences are SNHLY and FYNNEI. The J segment lost 5 bases and the V segment lost 6 bases, leaving 7 bases of the junction unmatched. The CDR3 DNA reads as TGTGCCAGCAGGCCTCTAGCGGGAGGGCCAACCGGGGAGCTGTTTTTT. This translates into CASRPLAGGPTGELFF.

The CDR3 reads CASSFLAGGANEQFF. The CDR3 bases are TGCGCCAGCAGCTTTCTAGCGGGGGGCGCCAATGAGCAGTTCTTC. The chain uses TRBV5-1 and TRBJ2-1; 11 bases fit TRBD2. After removal of 2 bases from V and 6 bases from J, the junction contained 4 bases not matched to a gene. The CDR3 is made up of 15 amino acids. Germline CDR1 SGHRS, CDR2 YFSETQ.

This clone was seen a single time. The rearrangement uses TRBV5-1 and TRBJ2-7; TRBD1 agrees at 9 bases. There are 14 residues in the CDR3. The germline CDR1 and CDR2 sequences are SGHRS and YFSETQ. J was trimmed by 6 bases and V by 5 bases; bases with no gene match: 9. CDR3 sequence: CASRPPGQGSEQYF. The CDR3 DNA reads as TGCGCCAGCAGACCTCCGGGACAGGGAAGCGAGCAGTACTTC.

The chain recombines TRBV5-1 with TRBJ2-7; perhaps TRBD1 as D (6 bases). CDR1 and CDR2 (germline): SGHRS, YFSETQ. V was pared by 1 base and J by 0 bases, with 8 bases between. The CDR3 sequence is 14 residues long. The DNA of the CDR3 is TGCGCCAGCAGCTTGACAGGGAACTCCTACGAGCAGTACTTC. This gives the protein CASSLTGNSYEQYF.

The rearrangement links TRBV5-6 to TRBJ2-7, with unresolved D. The V and J ends lost 4 bases and 3 bases respectively, with 5 bases between them. The CDR3 runs 11 residues. Germline V lookup: CDR1 SGHDT, CDR2 YYEEEE. The CDR3 here is CASSDLYEQYF. DNA for the CDR3: TGTGCCAGCAGCGACCTCTACGAGCAGTACTTC.

The rearrangement uses TRBV11-3 and TRBJ2-1; 16 bases agree with TRBD2. V was clipped by 5 bases and J by 12 bases; unmatched bases: 4. This CDR3 spans 14 amino acids. The V gene's germline CDR1 is SGHNT and CDR2 YENEEA. The CDR3 bases are TGTGCCAGCAGCCCCGGGACTAGCGGGAGGGGGCAGTTCTTC. It codes for CASSPGTSGRGQFF.

This clone was observed a few times. The gene calls are TRBV27 and TRBJ1-5; possible D gene TRBD1, 5 bases. Germline V CDR1 and CDR2: MNHEY, SMNVEV (reference sequence). The CDR3 length is 14 residues. Trimming took 3 bases from V and 6 from J, leaving 12 bases between them. CDR3 in amino acids: CASSLGPGGQPQHF. CDR3 nucleotides: TGTGCCAGCAGTTTGGGGCCCGGGGGTCAGCCCCAGCATTTT.

In DNA form, the CDR3 reads TGTGCCAGCAGTTACGCGGAGACCCAGTACTTC. It yields the protein CASSYAETQYF. This chain uses TRBV6-2 or TRBV6-3 with TRBJ2-5; no definite D call. Germline V CDR1 and CDR2: MNHEY, SVGEGT. This CDR3 region has 11 residues. The ends were cut back, 2 bases at V and 5 bases at J, with 3 bases in the middle.

This rearrangement joins TRBV13 to TRBJ2-7, with 8 positions matching TRBD2. The ends lost 2 bases at V and 2 bases at J; junction bases unmatched: 5. This CDR3 comprises 15 residues. Per germline, CDR1 PRHDT and CDR2 FYEKMQ (reference sequence). The CDR3 reads CASSLMREAPYEQYF. CDR3 sequence (DNA): TGTGCCAGCAGCTTAATGCGGGAGGCCCCCTACGAGCAGTACTTC.

This chain uses TRBV19 with TRBJ1-1; D unclear. CDR3 size: 15 residues. Germline values: CDR1 LNHDA, CDR2 SQIVND (reference sequence). V was trimmed by 2 bases and J by 5 bases, leaving 15 bases between them. CDR3 amino acids: CASSIRQRGSTEAFF. In nucleotides, the CDR3 is TGTGCCAGTAGTATAAGGCAGCGAGGATCGACTGAAGCTTTCTTT.

The chain recombines TRBV6-5 with TRBJ1-2, with 9 bases matching TRBD1. The length of the CDR3 is 15 residues. Germline lookup yields CDR1 MNHEY and CDR2 SVGAGI. Trimming took 6 bases from V and 6 from J; bases not matched to a gene: 11. As DNA, the CDR3 is TGTGCCAGCAGCCCAATTAAACAGGGGGCGGATGGCTACACCTTC. Its protein is CASSPIKQGADGYTF.

The chain has TRBV5-5 and TRBJ2-5; D uncertain. With 6 bases removed from V and 5 bases from J, the gap between germline ends came to 17 bases. This CDR3 contains 14 residues. Germline CDR1 reads SGHKS; CDR2 reads YYEKEE (reference sequence). The CDR3 region has the DNA TGTGCCAGCACCTCAATTCTGGGTCGGGAGACCCAGTACTTC. Residues: CASTSILGRETQYF.

The chain has TRBV4-1 and TRBJ2-3; 10 bases align to TRBD1. This CDR3 has 17 amino acids. V shed 5 bases and J 2 bases; nucleotides not matched to a gene: 10. CDR1 is MGHRA, CDR2 YSYEKL, per germline. The CDR3 DNA reads TGCGCCAGCAGCAGTCGGGACAGGGGAAAGTACACAGATACGCAGTATTTT. This sequence encodes CASSSRDRGKYTDTQYF.